These 31 T cell receptor beta chains share one sample of origin, sequenced in a study of blood T cell repertoires in COVID-19 (dated by TCRdb to about 2020). Library preparation was by the immunoSEQ multiplex PCR assay. TCRdb retrieved this table from immuneACCESS and kept in-frame rearrangements only. Not all clones are present; in checked studies, unresolved V genes account for under half, and no reason is known for the remainder. The sample table records some 200,000 clones; around 84% of these occur just once. In total, the top ten clones hold 15% to 20% of the sample. Sample: peripheral blood. The receptors shown here come from a woman aged 80 or over with active or convalescent COVID-19.

V and J are TRBV6-2 or TRBV6-3 and TRBJ2-7; possible D gene TRBD2, 6 bases. Germline V gives CDR1 MNHEY, CDR2 SVGEGT. Trimming removed 6 bases from V and 10 bases from J, with 13 bases in between. The CDR3 sequence is 11 residues long. CDR3 nucleotide sequence: TGTGCCAGCAGCCACGGGGGAGATCAGTACTTC. Amino acids: CASSHGGDQYF.

The rearrangement joins TRBV20-1 to TRBJ2-2; D is possibly TRBD2 (5 bases). Trimming pared 3 bases from V and 4 bases from J, leaving 6 bases between. Germline lookup yields CDR1 DFQATT and CDR2 SNEGSKA (reference sequence). The CDR3 has 12 amino acids. The CDR3 region has the DNA TGCAGTGCTAGTCGGGGCACCGGGGAGCTGTTTTTT. Encoded protein: CSASRGTGELFF.

The genes are TRBV21-1 and TRBJ2-3; TRBD2, the table's D call, was not compared with the DNA. TRBV21-1 is a pseudogene segment. The CDR3 has 16 residues. The CDR3 bases are TGTGCCAGCAGCAAAGGGGCTAGCGGGAGGGCGGATACGCAGTATTTT. Translation gives CASSKGASGRADTQYF.

This clone was seen only once. This chain uses TRBV5-1 with TRBJ2-3, with 7 positions matching TRBD1. Germline loops: CDR1 SGHRS, CDR2 YFSETQ. V lost 4 bases to trimming and J lost 4 bases; unmatched junction nucleotides: 9. This CDR3 region has 15 residues. CDR3: CASSPRTGQADTQYF. CDR3 DNA sequence: TGCGCCAGCAGCCCCCGGACAGGTCAAGCAGATACGCAGTATTTT. The full variable domain, in which reference TRBV5-1 and TRBJ2-3 provide the parts outside the CDR3, is KAGVTQTPRYLIKTRGQQVTLSCSPISGHRSVSWYQQTPGQGLQFLFEYFSETQRNKGNFPGRFSGRQFSNSRSEMNVSTLELGDSALYLCASSPRTGQADTQYFGPGTRLTVL.

The chain links TRBV5-1 to TRBJ2-6; D ambiguous. Germline CDR1 is SGHRS and CDR2 is YFSETQ. Trimming shortened V by 5 bases and J by 0 bases, and 6 bases separated the two germline ends. The CDR3 runs to 14 residues. The CDR3 nucleotides read TGCGCCAGCAGTTCAGTCTCTGGGGCCAACGTCCTGACTTTC. Protein product: CASSSVSGANVLTF.

The rearrangement joins TRBV11-2 to TRBJ1-1, with 9 bases fitting TRBD1. The CDR3 consists of 17 residues. The V gene end was trimmed by 1 base and the J gene end by 1 base; junction bases not matched to a gene: 7. Germline assignment: CDR1 SGHAT and CDR2 FQNNGV. The CDR3 DNA is TGTGCCAGCAGCTTAGCCTACAGGGGGCAGAGGAACACTGAAGCTTTCTTT. As protein: CASSLAYRGQRNTEAFF.

The chain links TRBV19 to TRBJ1-1; TRBD1 matches at 8 bases. The CDR3 is 15 residues long. Germline CDR1 reads LNHDA; CDR2 reads SQIVND (reference sequence). The J segment lost 3 bases and the V segment lost 4 bases, leaving 7 bases of the junction unmatched. The CDR3 region has the DNA TGTGCCAGTAGTAGGTTGGGACAGGCTGACACTGAAGCTTTCTTT. It is translated as CASSRLGQADTEAFF.

This sequence joins TRBV7-2 and TRBJ1-5; maybe TRBD1 (5 bases). This CDR3 region has 14 residues. V was clipped by 3 bases and J by 8 bases, with 14 bases between them. Germline V gene sequence: CDR1 SGHTA, CDR2 FQGNSA. The CDR3 DNA reads as TGTGCCAGCAGCTTGGGGGGGTTTATGGAGCCCCAGCATTTT. Its protein product is CASSLGGFMEPQHF.

This clone has a handful of counts. V is TRBV19 and J is TRBJ1-6; D uncertain. Germline-derived CDR1 and CDR2 are LNHDA and SQIVND (reference sequence). The length of the CDR3 is 16 residues. V gave up 1 base and J gave up 8 bases, with 15 bases separating them. CDR3: CASSIVGTVKDSPLHF. The DNA of the CDR3 is TGTGCCAGTAGTATAGTTGGAACAGTCAAGGATTCACCCCTCCACTTT.

The V gene is TRBV5-1, the J gene TRBJ2-2; no definite D call. The length of the CDR3 is 13 residues. V lost 0 bases and J 3 bases, leaving 3 bases between the germline ends. CDR1 and CDR2 (germline): SGHRS, YFSETQ. CDR3 residues: CASSLADTGELFF. For the CDR3, the DNA is TGCGCCAGCAGCTTGGCTGACACCGGGGAGCTGTTTTTT.

V gene TRBV29-1 combines with J gene TRBJ2-2; possibly TRBD1 for D (5 bases). The germline CDR1 and CDR2 sequences are SQVTM and ANQGSEA. The CDR3 runs to 13 residues. Trimming took 7 bases from V and 1 from J, leaving 10 bases between them. The CDR3 DNA reads as TGCAGCGCCGTTAGGGGGAACACCGGGGAGCTGTTTTTT. This gives the protein CSAVRGNTGELFF.

This chain's CDR3 is CASSPRAAGELFF. The CDR3 DNA reads TGTGCCAGCAGCCCCCGTGCGGCCGGGGAGCTGTTTTTT. This chain links TRBV11-3 with TRBJ2-2; D ambiguous. CDR1 SGHNT and CDR2 YENEEA come from the germline V gene. V was pared by 5 bases and J by 6 bases, with 10 bases between. CDR3 length: 13 amino acids.

The rearrangement joins TRBV30 to TRBJ1-5, with D perhaps matching TRBD1 (5 bases). CDR3 length equals 16 residues. CDR1 is GTSNPN, CDR2 SVGIG, per germline (reference sequence). Trimming cost V 0 bases and J 2 bases, with 14 bases left between them. Here the CDR3 DNA reads TGTGCCTGGAGTGTACGGGGGGTTGGGGGCAATCAGCCCCAGCATTTT. Translated, it gives CAWSVRGVGGNQPQHF.

The chain joins TRBV7-2 to TRBJ2-5; 7 bases fit TRBD1. This CDR3 spans 15 amino acids. Germline trimming cut 6 bases from V and 1 base from J; bases unmatched to any gene: 8. CDR1 and CDR2 from the germline V gene are SGHTA and FQGNSA. The CDR3 DNA follows: TGTGCCAGCAGAAAAGGGACAGCAATCCAAGAGACCCAGTACTTC. This codes for CASRKGTAIQETQYF.

The gene calls are TRBV19 and TRBJ1-2; the match to TRBD1 covers 10 bases. CDR1 is LNHDA and CDR2 is SQIVND in the germline V gene (reference sequence). The CDR3 loop spans 15 amino acids. V dropped 3 bases and J dropped 7; count of bases not matched to a gene: 8. CDR3 bases: TGTGCCAGTAGTATTTTAGTCGGGACAGGGGTTGGCTACACCTTC. Encoded protein: CASSILVGTGVGYTF. The full variable domain, completed using reference TRBV19 and TRBJ1-2, is DGGITQSPKYLFRKEGQNVTLSCEQNLNHDAMYWYRQDPGQGLRLIYYSQIVNDFQKGDIAEGYSVSREKKESFPLTVTSAQKNPTAFYLCASSILVGTGVGYTFGSGTRLTVV.

The genes are TRBV7-9 and TRBJ1-2, with 12 bases lining up with TRBD1. The ends lost 5 bases at V and 8 bases at J; junction bases unmatched: 9. The CDR3 covers 15 residues. Germline lookup yields CDR1 SEHNR and CDR2 FQNEAQ (reference sequence). In DNA, the CDR3 is TGTGCCAGCAGCCGGGACAGGGGGCGTCGGGAAGGCTACACCTTC. Protein: CASSRDRGRREGYTF.

The gene calls are TRBV6-5 and TRBJ1-4; possible D gene TRBD1, 5 bases. Per germline, CDR1 MNHEY and CDR2 SVGAGI. The CDR3 extends over 16 amino acids. V was cut by 0 bases and J by 8 bases, with 16 bases left in between. The CDR3 reads CASSYSANRRDEKLFF. The CDR3 DNA reads as TGTGCCAGCAGTTACTCGGCCAACAGGAGGGACGAAAAACTGTTTTTT.

In nucleotides, the CDR3 is TGTGCCATCAGTGAAGGGACAGGGATACAGGAGCAGTACTTC. This gives the protein CAISEGTGIQEQYF. The V call is TRBV10-3, the J call TRBJ2-7, with 9 bases lining up with TRBD1. CDR3 size: 14 residues. CDR1 and CDR2 (germline): ENHRY, SYGVKD. The ends lost 3 bases at V and 7 bases at J; junction bases unmatched: 7.

This chain links TRBV2 with TRBJ1-4; D unclear. Germline V gene lookup returns CDR1 SNHLY and CDR2 FYNNEI. CDR3 length: 13 amino acids. Trimming took off 6 bases at V and 8 bases at J, with 13 bases between the two ends. The CDR3 sequence is CASSLLPGEKLFF. Written as DNA, the CDR3 is TGTGCCAGCAGCCTATTGCCAGGCGAAAAACTGTTTTTT.

The chain carries TRBV5-1 and TRBJ1-2; D perhaps matches TRBD1 (6 bases). The germline V gene encodes CDR1 SGHRS and CDR2 YFSETQ. The V end lost 3 bases, the J end lost 5 bases, and 17 bases lay between the germline ends. This CDR3 spans 15 amino acids. This CDR3 reads CASSSLGRGEYGYTF. The CDR3 DNA reads TGCGCCAGCAGCTCACTTGGCAGGGGCGAGTATGGCTACACCTTC.

The genes are TRBV2 and TRBJ2-1; 9 nucleotides match TRBD2. Germline V gene sequence: CDR1 SNHLY, CDR2 FYNNEI. After removal of 6 bases from V and 4 bases from J, the junction contained 4 bases not matched to a gene. This CDR3 spans 14 amino acids. The CDR3 here is CASSRLAEYNEQFF. DNA of the CDR3: TGTGCCAGCAGCCGACTAGCGGAGTACAATGAGCAGTTCTTC.

The genes are TRBV19 and TRBJ1-4, with D possibly matching TRBD1 (5 bases). The germline gives CDR1 LNHDA, CDR2 SQIVND (reference sequence). The CDR3 sequence is 14 residues long. V lost 7 bases to trimming and J lost 6 bases, with 15 bases between them. CDR3 sequence reads: CASKVGRVDEKLFF. The CDR3 DNA follows: TGTGCCAGTAAGGTCGGCAGGGTTGATGAAAAACTGTTTTTT.

The genes are TRBV24-1 and TRBJ2-3; TRBD2 might be the D (6 bases). Looked up from germline, CDR1 is KGHDR and CDR2 is SFDVKD. V was shortened by 0 bases and J by 1 base, with 10 bases between the two germline ends. The CDR3 is made up of 16 amino acids. DNA of the CDR3: TGTGCCACCAGTGATTTGACGTGGGGGGGCACAGATACGCAGTATTTT. This gives the protein CATSDLTWGGTDTQYF.

The CDR3 spells CASSFLGQGTDTQYF. CDR3 bases: TGCGCCAGCAGCTTCCTAGGACAGGGAACGGATACGCAGTATTTT. The chain uses TRBV5-1 and TRBJ2-3; the match to TRBD1 covers 8 bases. V lost 2 bases and J lost 6; bases outside the gene matches: 8. Germline CDR1 is SGHRS and CDR2 is YFSETQ. The CDR3 loop spans 15 amino acids.

This chain joins TRBV9 and TRBJ1-2; TRBD1 aligns across 9 bases. This CDR3 spans 15 amino acids. Trimming cost V 3 bases and J 8 bases; bases outside gene matches: 11. Germline loops: CDR1 SGDLS, CDR2 YYNGEE. CDR3: CASSADLQGAFGYTF. The CDR3 DNA is TGTGCCAGCAGCGCTGACCTACAGGGGGCGTTCGGCTACACCTTC.

This clone appeared once. The gene calls are TRBV7-3 and TRBJ2-2; 7 bases agree with TRBD1. This CDR3 has 16 residues. Germline trimming cut 4 bases from V and 5 bases from J; bases unmatched to any gene: 10. The germline V gene has CDR1 SGHTA and CDR2 FQGTGA. The CDR3 bases are TGTGCCAGCAGCTCTGTCGGCGACAGGGTAACCGGGGAGCTGTTTTTT. Translation: CASSSVGDRVTGELFF.

In this sample, this clone turned up once. The rearrangement links TRBV6-5 to TRBJ1-1; perhaps TRBD1 as D (5 bases). V gave up 6 bases and J gave up 1 base, with 12 bases separating them. The CDR3 is made up of 14 amino acids. Germline CDR1 and CDR2: MNHEY and SVGAGI. The CDR3: CASSPSRENTEAFF. The CDR3 DNA reads as TGTGCCAGCAGCCCCTCCAGGGAGAACACTGAAGCTTTCTTT.

The genes are TRBV19 and TRBJ2-6, with TRBD1 matching over 8 bases. The CDR3 is 15 amino acids. The trim removed 6 bases at V and 3 bases at J, leaving 4 bases unmatched. Per germline, CDR1 LNHDA and CDR2 SQIVND (reference sequence). CDR3: CASRRQGYGANVLTF. In DNA, the CDR3 is TGTGCCAGTAGGAGACAGGGGTATGGGGCCAACGTCCTGACTTTC.

The chain carries TRBV28 and TRBJ1-2, with 9 nucleotides matching TRBD1. V lost 6 bases and J lost 3; bases outside the gene matches: 8. CDR1 is MDHEN and CDR2 is SYDVKM in the germline V gene. CDR3 length equals 15 residues. The CDR3 spells CASRPSRTGDYGYTF. The CDR3 DNA reads TGTGCCAGCAGGCCTAGTCGGACAGGGGACTATGGCTACACCTTC.

This chain joins TRBV5-1 and TRBJ2-5; 10 nucleotides align to TRBD2. CDR3 length: 14 residues. Germline CDR1 SGHRS, CDR2 YFSETQ. The trim removed 3 bases at V and 4 bases at J, leaving 3 bases unmatched. The CDR3 DNA reads TGCGCCAGCAGCTGGGGACTAGCGACAGAGACCCAGTACTTC. Its translation: CASSWGLATETQYF.

In this sample, this clone turned up once. The chain links TRBV21-1 to TRBJ1-1; the tabulated D call, TRBD1, remains unverified against the DNA. TRBV21-1 is described as a pseudogene. The length of the CDR3 is 16 residues. CDR3 protein: CASSKGGDRGLTEAFF. CDR3 coding DNA: TGTGCCAGCAGCAAAGGGGGAGACAGGGGGCTAACTGAAGCTTTCTTT.